The 7 T cell receptor beta chains in this list originate from one sample, sequenced in a study of long-term antiretroviral therapy in people with HIV. Researchers ran immunoSEQ v3.0 at survey level. Repertoires were generated with immunoSEQ multiplex PCR, while TCRdb's copy carries only in-frame clones and drops some. The sample consists of about 14,000 clones, more than 75% of them appearing once. The sample consisted of unsorted PBMCs, taken 3.1 years after starting antiretroviral therapy. These TCRs come from a man in his forties with HIV.

V is TRBV10-3 and J is TRBJ2-3; the D gene could be TRBD1 or TRBD2 (5 bases each). The CDR3 contains 15 residues. The V gene lost 1 base and the J gene lost 5 bases, with 13 bases spanning the gap. Germline V CDR1 and CDR2: ENHRY, SYGVKD. This CDR3 reads CAISELNGAKDTQYF. CDR3 nucleotides: TGTGCCATCAGTGAGTTAAACGGGGCTAAAGATACGCAGTATTTT.

The chain joins TRBV4-1 to TRBJ2-7; D is undetermined. CDR3 length: 12 amino acids. Trimming took off 0 bases at V and 5 bases at J, with 5 bases between the two ends. Germline values: CDR1 MGHRA, CDR2 YSYEKL. CDR3 amino acids: CASSQEGDEQYF. DNA of the CDR3: TGCGCCAGCAGCCAAGAAGGCGACGAGCAGTACTTC.

The chain employs TRBV25-1 and TRBJ2-1; D unclear. The V gene lost 0 bases and the J gene lost 7 bases, with 10 bases spanning the gap. Germline lookup yields CDR1 MGHDK and CDR2 SYGVNS. This CDR3 has 14 residues. The CDR3 loop is CASSEYGPDNEQFF. The CDR3 DNA sequence: TGTGCCAGCAGTGAATATGGGCCGGATAATGAGCAGTTCTTC.

This clone showed up just once. The DNA for the CDR3 is TGTGCCAGCTCAGAAACCTACGAGCAGTACTTC. As protein: CASSETYEQYF. V is TRBV18 and J is TRBJ2-7; D unclear. Per the germline V gene, CDR1 is KGHSH and CDR2 is LQKENI. The length of the CDR3 is 11 residues. Trimming left V 5 bases short and J 2 bases short, with 4 bases between.

The J gene is TRBJ1-6, the V gene TRBV27; D perhaps matches TRBD1 (6 bases). The CDR3 runs to 16 residues. V gave up 0 bases and J gave up 8 bases, with 14 bases separating them. In germline, CDR1 is MNHEY, CDR2 SMNVEV (reference sequence). This CDR3 reads CASSLSLGAGYSPLHF. The DNA of the CDR3 is TGTGCCAGCAGTTTATCCCTGGGGGCAGGGTATTCACCCCTCCACTTT.

This clone occurred a few times. This rearrangement joins TRBV7-9 to TRBJ2-7; TRBD1 agrees at 9 bases. After removal of 2 bases from V and 4 bases from J, the junction contained 6 bases not matched to a gene. The CDR3 is made up of 15 amino acids. Germline lookup yields CDR1 SEHNR and CDR2 FQNEAQ (reference sequence). The CDR3: CASSLMGQGLYEQYF. The CDR3 DNA follows: TGTGCCAGCAGCTTAATGGGACAGGGACTTTACGAGCAGTACTTC.

This rearrangement joins TRBV19 to TRBJ2-7, with D perhaps TRBD1 (6 bases). The CDR3 runs 13 residues. Germline lookup yields CDR1 LNHDA and CDR2 SQIVND (reference sequence). V dropped 10 bases and J dropped 3 bases, with 16 bases sitting between them. The CDR3 here is CATSPGVDYEQYF. CDR3 DNA sequence: TGTGCCACCTCTCCAGGGGTAGACTACGAGCAGTACTTC.